This TCR beta chain appears in the sequencing data of a study of blood T cells in healthy people across ages. The CDR3 runs 14 residues. V trimming: 2 bases; J trimming: 6 bases; junction bases outside the gene matches: 2. Germline V CDR1 and CDR2: SEHNR, FQNEAQ (reference sequence). Together with a sample-barcoded 5' primer, a J-beta primer mix was included in a second PCR lasting about 7 to 12 cycles. Each TCR beta cDNA got a 12-nucleotide random molecular identifier. TCRdb fed the 5' RACE reads into MiXCR, producing one record per CDR3 protein. The sample shows about 670,000 distinct CDR3 sequences, 40% to 45% of them seen only once. General observations from the study: In long-lived donors, naive CD4+ cell counts and diversity exceeded those of aged donors.

Comments on this clonotype: Its antigen is not known.

The source is an elderly man in good health. The genes are TRBV7-9 and TRBJ2-3, with TRBD2 matching 10 bases. The specimen was blood. CDR3 sequence (DNA): TGTGCCAGCAGCTTACTAGCGGGGGCCGATACGCAGTATTTT. Translation gives CASSLLAGADTQYF.